A single sample gave rise to the 8 T cell receptor beta chains below, sequenced in a study of blood T cell repertoires in COVID-19. Here immunoSEQ multiplex PCR was the method, and the copy in TCRdb shows in-frame clones only, minus some. The table lists under 250,000 clones, roughly 88% of them singletons, with about 10% in the top ten. The sequencing input was peripheral blood. The origin of the receptors is a man over 45 with active or convalescent COVID-19.

The V and J genes are TRBV2 and TRBJ1-5; 8 nucleotides agree with TRBD1. The junction had 6 bases not matched to a gene; V was cut back by 2 bases and J by 0 bases. The CDR3 covers 17 residues. CDR1 and CDR2 from the germline V gene are SNHLY and FYNNEI. CDR3 bases: TGTGCCAGCAGTGAACGTCAGGGGGCACATAGCAATCAGCCCCAGCATTTT. Protein product: CASSERQGAHSNQPQHF.

The CDR3: CASSPRDRFYEQYV. In nucleotides, the CDR3 is TGTGCCAGCAGCCCCCGGGACAGGTTCTACGAGCAGTACGTC. The chain uses TRBV11-2 and TRBJ2-7; 8 nucleotides match TRBD1. The ends lost 5 bases at V and 3 bases at J; junction bases unmatched: 6. This CDR3 region has 14 residues. CDR1 is SGHAT, CDR2 FQNNGV, per germline.

The rearrangement uses TRBV7-2 and TRBJ1-3; D is uncertain. There are 17 residues in the CDR3. Germline-derived CDR1 and CDR2 are SGHTA and FQGNSA. Deletions cut 4 bases from V and 4 bases from J, with 20 bases between. The CDR3 reads CASSSQLREGGGNTIYF. CDR3 coding DNA: TGTGCCAGCAGCTCTCAACTCCGGGAGGGAGGAGGAAACACCATATATTTT.

This clone showed up just a few times. The rearrangement joins TRBV19 to TRBJ1-5; 9 bases match TRBD1. This CDR3 is 16 amino acids long. J lost 5 bases, V lost 7 bases, and 12 bases had no gene match. CDR1 and CDR2 from the germline V gene are LNHDA and SQIVND (reference sequence). CDR3 coding DNA: TGTGCCAGTACCCCCGTCGGGACAGGGACCTATCAGCCCCAGCATTTT. Translating gives CASTPVGTGTYQPQHF.

This chain joins TRBV10-3 and TRBJ2-2; 9 nucleotides line up with TRBD2. The V gene end was trimmed by 10 bases and the J gene end by 3 bases; junction bases not matched to a gene: 9. The length of the CDR3 is 15 residues. Germline CDR1 is ENHRY and CDR2 is SYGVKD. The CDR3: CATAPSGTHTGELFF. DNA of the CDR3: TGTGCCACCGCTCCTAGCGGGACCCACACCGGGGAGCTGTTTTTT.

This clone was seen once. V usage is TRBV6-1 and J usage is TRBJ1-1, with D perhaps matching TRBD1 (5 bases). V was cut by 3 bases and J by 3 bases, with 14 bases left in between. Germline assignment: CDR1 MNHNS and CDR2 SASEGT. This CDR3 spans 15 amino acids. CDR3 protein: CASSDRGGEDTEAFF. CDR3 DNA sequence: TGTGCCAGCAGTGATAGGGGAGGTGAAGACACTGAAGCTTTCTTT.

This chain links TRBV29-1 with TRBJ2-1; TRBD2 agrees at 12 bases. CDR1 is SQVTM and CDR2 is ANQGSEA in the germline V gene. The CDR3 runs to 16 residues. The ends lost 6 bases at V and 4 bases at J; junction bases unmatched: 10. DNA for the CDR3: TGCAGCGTATCCGGCCTAGCGGGGGGGGCGTACAATGAGCAGTTCTTC. Its protein product is CSVSGLAGGAYNEQFF.

CDR3 bases: TGCAGTGCTAGCCGCACACGAGGAGCTTTCTTT. Translated: CSASRTRGAFF. The chain uses TRBV20-1 and TRBJ1-1; D ambiguous. V gave up 3 bases and J gave up 10 bases, with 12 bases separating them. The CDR3 spans 11 residues. Germline values: CDR1 DFQATT, CDR2 SNEGSKA (reference sequence).